The rows below give T cell receptor beta chains drawn from one sample of a study of T cell responses to AZD1222 COVID-19 vaccine. Measured with immunoSEQ multiplex PCR; TCRdb has only the in-frame clones, and not every one. The sample holds under 150,000 clones, around four fifths seen once. The specimen was peripheral blood, collected on day 0 of MenACWY control vaccination. These receptors were obtained from an adult in good health. CDR3s include the opening cysteine and the closing phenylalanine or tryptophan. D genes are given only for firm matches. Rows may omit the clone size; those that give it use once, few, many or a size class.

V gene,J gene,D gene,clone size,CDR3 protein,CDR3 DNA
TRBV7-8,TRBJ1-5,.,.,CASSATVYNQPQHF,TGTGCCAGCAGCGCTACAGTCTACAATCAGCCCCAGCATTTT
TRBV7-9,TRBJ1-4,.,.,CASSLEGLSEKLFF,TGTGCCAGCAGCTTAGAAGGTCTAAGTGAAAAACTGTTTTTT
TRBV7-5,TRBJ2-5,.,.,CARSFSRNETQYF,TGTGCCAGAAGCTTCTCCCGTAATGAGACCCAGTACTTC
TRBV5-4,TRBJ2-5,.,.,CASGDSQGAPTQYF,TGTGCCAGCGGAGACTCGCAAGGGGCCCCGACCCAGTACTTC
TRBV3-1/TRBV3-2,TRBJ2-6,.,.,CASSAREGVGANVLTF,TGTGCCAGCAGCGCCCGGGAAGGGGTCGGGGCCAACGTCCTGACTTTC
TRBV19,TRBJ2-1,.,.,CASNHIGRQTYNEQFF,TGTGCCAGTAACCACATTGGACGCCAAACCTACAATGAGCAGTTCTTC
TRBV5-1,TRBJ2-3,TRBD1,.,CASSPDRRVVTDTQYF,TGCGCCAGCAGCCCGGACAGGCGGGTTGTGACAGATACGCAGTATTTT
TRBV7-9,TRBJ2-5,TRBD2,.,CASSHSGGGQETQYF,TGTGCCAGCAGCCATAGCGGGGGGGGCCAAGAGACCCAGTACTTC
TRBV3-1/TRBV3-2,TRBJ2-6,.,.,CASSSPRAGSGANVLTF,TGTGCCAGCAGCTCTCCGAGGGCTGGCTCTGGGGCCAACGTCCTGACTTTC
TRBV27,TRBJ1-6,.,.,CASRKRDPLNSPLHF,TGTGCCAGCAGGAAGAGGGACCCCCTCAATTCACCCCTCCACTTT
TRBV7-9,TRBJ1-4,.,.,CASSLLGRGGEKLFF,TGTGCCAGCAGCTTGTTAGGCCGGGGCGGTGAAAAACTGTTTTTT
TRBV30,TRBJ1-1,.,.,CAWSVLLTRPNTEAFF,TGTGCCTGGAGTGTACTGTTGACTAGGCCAAACACTGAAGCTTTCTTT
TRBV4-1,TRBJ1-5,.,few,CASSQRWDTDSNQPQHF,TGCGCCAGCAGCCAGCGTTGGGACACCGATAGCAATCAGCCCCAGCATTTT
TRBV3-1/TRBV3-2,TRBJ1-5,.,.,CASSQSYRIMQPQHF,TGTGCCAGCAGCCAATCTTACAGGATAATGCAGCCCCAGCATTTT
TRBV7-2,TRBJ2-7,.,.,CASSSTRDSYEQYF,TGTGCCAGCAGCTCCACGCGGGACAGTTACGAGCAGTACTTC
TRBV10-3,TRBJ1-3,.,.,CAISEIPFGESSGNTIYF,TGTGCCATCAGTGAAATACCGTTCGGGGAGAGCTCTGGAAACACCATATATTTT
TRBV9,TRBJ1-2,TRBD1,.,CASSALRGGQGYGYTF,TGTGCCAGCAGCGCCCTTCGCGGGGGACAGGGGTATGGCTACACCTTC
TRBV6-1,TRBJ1-6,.,.,CASSEGVDHSPLHF,TGTGCCAGCAGTGAGGGGGTAGACCACTCACCCCTCCACTTT
TRBV7-2,TRBJ1-5,TRBD1,.,CASSPRGQGWNQPQHF,TGTGCCAGCAGCCCTCGAGGACAGGGTTGGAATCAGCCCCAGCATTTT
TRBV11-2,TRBJ1-1,.,once,CASSPRTVNTEAFF,TGTGCCAGCAGCCCGAGGACGGTGAACACTGAAGCTTTCTTT
TRBV5-8,TRBJ1-1,.,.,CASSPDPMNTEAFF,TGTGCCAGCAGCCCCGATCCGATGAACACTGAAGCTTTCTTT
TRBV14,TRBJ1-1,.,.,CASSQRTANTEAFF,TGTGCCAGCAGCCAAAGGACAGCGAACACTGAAGCTTTCTTT
TRBV24-1,TRBJ2-5,.,once,CATSEPGSETQYF,TGTGCCACCAGTGAGCCTGGGTCGGAGACCCAGTACTTC
TRBV5-5,TRBJ1-1,.,.,CASTSSLGITEAFF,TGTGCCAGCACCTCGTCGTTGGGGATCACTGAAGCTTTCTTT
TRBV19,TRBJ1-2,TRBD1,.,CASSPRQGPGYTF,TGTGCCAGTAGTCCCCGACAGGGTCCCGGCTACACCTTC
TRBV4-1,TRBJ2-7,.,few,CASSQEERQALGEQYF,TGCGCCAGCAGCCAAGAAGAAAGACAAGCCCTAGGCGAGCAGTACTTC
TRBV5-1,TRBJ2-5,TRBD2,.,CASKYRPGLAGDQETQYF,TGCGCCAGCAAATACCGACCGGGACTAGCGGGGGACCAAGAGACCCAGTACTTC
TRBV19,TRBJ1-5,.,.,CASSEGHRDQPQHF,TGTGCCAGTAGTGAGGGCCACCGGGATCAGCCCCAGCATTTT
TRBV27,TRBJ1-6,.,.,CASSLGRDGNSPLHF,TGTGCCAGCAGTTTGGGCAGGGATGGAAATTCACCCCTCCACTTT
TRBV27,TRBJ2-3,.,.,CATAKAYGGGGYTDTQYF,TGTGCTACAGCAAAGGCCTATGGCGGGGGCGGTTACACAGATACGCAGTATTTT
TRBV6-5,TRBJ1-2,.,.,CASSFLDRPNYGYTF,TGTGCCAGCAGTTTCCTTGACAGGCCTAACTATGGCTACACCTTC